The 23 T cell receptor beta chains below all came from one sample that was sequenced in a study of radiotherapy plus CTLA-4 blockade in lung cancer. Sequencing was performed with immunoSEQ multiplex PCR; in TCRdb, only in-frame clones are kept and a portion is missing. The table shows 71,000 or so clones, with 70% to 90% occurring only once. The source was peripheral blood, collected from a patient treated with radiotherapy plus ipilimumab. All receptors derive from a human donor with non-small cell lung cancer who had stable disease on radiotherapy plus ipilimumab.

The V and J genes are TRBV7-6 and TRBJ2-7, with TRBD1 identical over 8 bases. This CDR3 region has 14 residues. Looked up from germline, CDR1 is SGHVS and CDR2 is FNYEAQ. Trimming removed 0 bases from V and 5 bases from J; junction bases left unmatched: 3. The CDR3 sequence: CASSLAEDRDEQYF. The CDR3 bases are TGTGCCAGCAGCTTAGCTGAGGACAGGGACGAGCAGTACTTC.

The V gene is TRBV5-1, the J gene TRBJ1-3; D is uncertain. This CDR3 has 15 residues. With 5 bases removed from V and 0 bases from J, the gap between germline ends came to 12 bases. Germline CDR1 is SGHRS and CDR2 is YFSETQ. The CDR3 DNA follows: TGCGCCAGCAGTTTTGCACGGAACTCTGGAAACACCATATATTTT. It translates to CASSFARNSGNTIYF.

V and J are TRBV6-5 and TRBJ2-5; possible D gene TRBD1, 6 bases. Germline V gene sequence: CDR1 MNHEY, CDR2 SVGAGI. Trimming removed 7 bases from V and 5 bases from J, with 14 bases in between. The CDR3 sequence is 13 residues long. As DNA, the CDR3 is TGTGCCAGCAATAACAGGGATCGGGAGACCCAGTACTTC. Translating gives CASNNRDRETQYF.

This chain joins TRBV19 and TRBJ2-5; D gene unclear. The germline V gene has CDR1 LNHDA and CDR2 SQIVND (reference sequence). The CDR3 covers 14 residues. The V and J ends lost 3 bases and 5 bases respectively, with 13 bases between them. CDR3 protein: CASSIPGSRETQYF. CDR3 in DNA: TGTGCCAGTAGTATCCCCGGCAGTCGGGAGACCCAGTACTTC.

This chain links TRBV28 with TRBJ2-5; D possibly matches TRBD1 or TRBD2 (5 bases each). Germline assignment: CDR1 MDHEN and CDR2 SYDVKM. Trimming stripped 1 base from V and 2 bases from J, with 14 bases between. The CDR3 consists of 16 residues. DNA for the CDR3: TGTGCCAGCAGTTTATCCTATGGGACGCCGCAAGAGACCCAGTACTTC. It codes for CASSLSYGTPQETQYF.

Comments on this clone: Mismatch with germline at one junction end may stem from a read error. The chain carries TRBV7-7 and TRBJ2-3; 11 nucleotides agree with TRBD2. The CDR3 has 16 residues. The germline V gene encodes CDR1 SSHAT and CDR2 FNYEAQ (reference sequence). CDR3 sequence: CASSPRLAGLTDTQYF. CDR3 nucleotide sequence: TGTGCTAGCAGTCCACGACTAGCGGGACTCACAGATACGCAGTATTTT.

This rearrangement joins TRBV15 to TRBJ1-1; maybe TRBD1 (6 bases). The germline CDR1 and CDR2 sequences are LNHNV and YYDKDF (reference sequence). V was shortened by 2 bases and J by 0 bases, with 7 bases between the two germline ends. The CDR3 has 14 amino acids. Written as DNA, the CDR3 is TGTGCCACCAGCAGAACAGGGATGAACACTGAAGCTTTCTTT. Protein product: CATSRTGMNTEAFF.

CDR3 bases: TGTGCCAGCAGTGAAGAGGGACTAGCGGGAGGTACCGGGGAGCTGTTTTTT. It codes for CASSEEGLAGGTGELFF. J is TRBJ2-2 and V is TRBV2, with 15 bases identical to TRBD2. Looked up from germline, CDR1 is SNHLY and CDR2 is FYNNEI. Germline trimming cut 1 base from V and 5 bases from J; bases unmatched to any gene: 2. The length of the CDR3 is 17 residues.

The chain recombines TRBV28 with TRBJ1-1; unclear D gene. Germline-derived CDR1 and CDR2 are MDHEN and SYDVKM. This CDR3 spans 15 amino acids. Deletions cut 5 bases from V and 1 base from J, with 14 bases between. The CDR3 DNA sequence: TGTGCCAGCAGTCCCTCCTTCGGGCCGAACACTGAAGCTTTCTTT. Encoded protein: CASSPSFGPNTEAFF.

This clone was seen once. The chain has TRBV18 and TRBJ2-1; a weak D match, TRBD2 (6 bases). Trimming left V 1 base short and J 10 bases short, with 14 bases between. The CDR3 runs to 14 residues. Germline V gene lookup returns CDR1 KGHSH and CDR2 LQKENI. The CDR3 protein is CASSPLNGRREQFF. In DNA, the CDR3 is TGTGCCAGCTCACCACTGAATGGGAGGCGAGAGCAGTTCTTC. Full variable domain (remainder filled in from reference TRBV18 and TRBJ2-1): NAGVMQNPRHLVRRRGQEARLRCSPMKGHSHVYWYRQLPEEGLKFMVYLQKENIIDESGMPKERFSAEFPKEGPSILRIQQVVRGDSAAYFCASSPLNGRREQFFGPGTRLTVL.

The chain has TRBV27 and TRBJ2-6; D not resolved. The CDR3 runs 15 residues. V was trimmed by 2 bases and J by 0 bases, leaving 5 bases between them. Germline lookup yields CDR1 MNHEY and CDR2 SMNVEV (reference sequence). DNA of the CDR3: TGTGCCAGCAGTTTAATCAGCTCTGGGGCCAACGTCCTGACTTTC. The encoded protein is CASSLISSGANVLTF. The whole variable domain, remainder taken from reference TRBV27 and TRBJ2-6, is EAQVTQNPRYLITVTGKKLTVTCSQNMNHEYMSWYRQDPGLGLRQIYYSMNVEVTDKGDVPEGYKVSRKEKRNFPLILESPSPNQTSLYFCASSLISSGANVLTFGAGSRLTVL.

This clone was recorded only once. The gene calls are TRBV30 and TRBJ1-3, with D uncertain. This CDR3 is built from 15 residues. The germline V gene encodes CDR1 GTSNPN and CDR2 SVGIG (reference sequence). With 8 bases removed from V and 0 bases from J, the gap between germline ends came to 17 bases. CDR3 DNA sequence: TGTGCCCCCCTCCGGGATATACACTCTGGAAACACCATATATTTT. This codes for CAPLRDIHSGNTIYF.

This rearrangement joins TRBV19 to TRBJ2-7; 9 bases are a match to TRBD2. Germline V gives CDR1 LNHDA, CDR2 SQIVND (reference sequence). The CDR3 is 15 amino acids. The trim removed 3 bases at V and 6 bases at J, leaving 9 bases unmatched. CDR3 sequence reads: CASSIYAGLASEQYF. CDR3 nucleotides: TGTGCCAGTAGTATCTACGCGGGACTAGCTAGCGAGCAGTACTTC.

This clone was recorded a few times. The V call is TRBV7-6, the J call TRBJ2-3; 9 bases line up with TRBD2. The CDR3 is made up of 16 amino acids. Losses at the gene ends were 1 base for V and 3 bases for J; bases not matched to a gene: 5. Per the germline V gene, CDR1 is SGHVS and CDR2 is FNYEAQ. The CDR3 is CASSLGGGGATDTQYF. Here the CDR3 DNA reads TGTGCCAGCAGCTTAGGGGGCGGGGGGGCAACAGATACGCAGTATTTT.

This clone was observed a single time. The CDR3 region is CASSHGRGAGYEQYF. DNA for the CDR3: TGTGCCAGCAGCCATGGTAGAGGCGCGGGATACGAGCAGTACTTC. The rearrangement links TRBV14 to TRBJ2-7, with D perhaps matching TRBD2 (6 bases). The V gene's germline CDR1 is SGHDN and CDR2 FVKESK. Trimming took off 3 bases at V and 4 bases at J, with 16 bases between the two ends. This CDR3 comprises 15 residues.

This clone was detected once. The chain is built from TRBV11-1 and TRBJ2-1, with 10 bases identical to TRBD2. After removal of 5 bases from V and 3 bases from J, the junction contained 7 bases not matched to a gene. The CDR3 runs 16 residues. CDR1 and CDR2 (germline): SGHAT, FQDESV (reference sequence). CDR3 region: CASSAESGGGYNEQFF. Here the CDR3 DNA reads TGTGCCAGCAGCGCCGAAAGCGGGGGGGGCTACAATGAGCAGTTCTTC.

Remarks on this clone: This specimen includes other DNA sequences encoding the same CDR3. This sequence joins TRBV10-3 and TRBJ1-2; no clear D gene. This CDR3 spans 13 amino acids. Looked up from germline, CDR1 is ENHRY and CDR2 is SYGVKD. V was shortened by 6 bases and J by 9 bases, with 17 bases between the two germline ends. CDR3 coding DNA: TGTGCCATCAGAGGGCAGCCCGGCGTCAGCTACACCTTC. Translated: CAIRGQPGVSYTF.

This chain joins TRBV6-1 and TRBJ2-7; 9 nucleotides align to TRBD1. The V gene's germline CDR1 is MNHNS and CDR2 SASEGT. CDR3 length: 15 residues. Trimming removed 10 bases from V and 3 bases from J; junction bases left unmatched: 13. The CDR3 DNA reads as TGTGCCACCCAGGCGAGAACAGGGGGCGTCTACGAGCAGTACTTC. It encodes CATQARTGGVYEQYF.

This clone was seen only once. The J gene is TRBJ2-1, the V gene TRBV10-1; D is perhaps TRBD2 (6 bases). Trimming removed 3 bases from V and 3 bases from J, with 15 bases in between. Germline V gene lookup returns CDR1 WNHNN and CDR2 SYGVQD (reference sequence). The CDR3 is made up of 16 amino acids. In DNA, the CDR3 is TGCGCCAGCAGTGATACAGGACGGGGGAACTACAATGAGCAGTTCTTC. Translation gives CASSDTGRGNYNEQFF.

Only one count was recorded for this clone. This chain links TRBV27 with TRBJ2-5; D call uncertain. The germline V gene encodes CDR1 MNHEY and CDR2 SMNVEV (reference sequence). The CDR3 consists of 13 residues. V was clipped by 5 bases and J by 3 bases, with 10 bases between them. The CDR3 sequence: CASSHGAKETQYF. Written as DNA, the CDR3 is TGTGCCAGCAGTCACGGAGCTAAAGAGACCCAGTACTTC.

V gene TRBV18 combines with J gene TRBJ1-4; D possibly corresponds to TRBD1 (5 bases). CDR3 length equals 13 residues. Per germline, CDR1 KGHSH and CDR2 LQKENI. V lost 2 bases, J lost 8 bases, and 9 bases lay in between. CDR3: CASSPDGGEKLFF. The CDR3, as DNA: TGTGCCAGCTCACCAGACGGGGGGGAAAAACTGTTTTTT.

This chain links TRBV11-2 with TRBJ1-1; possible D gene TRBD1, 5 bases. Between the trimmed V and J ends, which lost 5 bases and 0 bases, there was a span of 10 bases. This CDR3 region has 14 residues. Germline-derived CDR1 and CDR2 are SGHAT and FQNNGV. DNA of the CDR3: TGTGCCAGCAGCCCCCGGACACTGAACACTGAAGCTTTCTTT. Amino acids: CASSPRTLNTEAFF.

The rearrangement links TRBV6-1 to TRBJ1-1, with a possible D match to TRBD1 (6 bases). The germline V gene has CDR1 MNHNS and CDR2 SASEGT. The CDR3 runs 14 residues. Trimming took off 6 bases at V and 1 base at J, with 12 bases between the two ends. The CDR3 coding sequence is TGTGCCAGCAGCTTAGGACAGACGAACACTGAAGCTTTCTTT. Residues: CASSLGQTNTEAFF.